This TCR beta chain was identified during a study of blood T cell repertoires in COVID-19. Turning to the study itself: Italy, Spain and the United States were the sources of the convalescent and acute COVID-19 samples. In each case, the material was cDNA or gDNA derived from T cells, B-cell-depleted T cells, or PBMCs.

The V and J ends lost 6 bases and 9 bases respectively, with 9 bases between them. CDR1 and CDR2 (germline): MNHEY, SVGAGI. This CDR3 has 11 amino acids. Original processing methods: The authors estimated nucleated cell counts from reference gene primer amplification. The data were produced by immunoSEQ multiplex PCR, yet TCRdb's version contains in-frame clones alone and is incomplete. For V, J and clone size, that table is used; D and trimming come from the DNA. This table holds about 240,000 clones, around four fifths found once. The chain has TRBV6-5 and TRBJ2-1; weak D call: TRBD1 (5 bases). Sequencing was carried out using peripheral blood. The sequence was obtained from a woman aged 55-75 years with active or convalescent COVID-19. This chain's CDR3 is CASSSGFEQFF. CDR3 sequence (DNA): TGTGCCAGCAGCTCAGGGTTTGAGCAGTTCTTC.